Each of the 8 T cell receptor beta chains below was sequenced from the same sample in a study of T cells in Graves' hyperthyroidism and ophthalmopathy. Amplification of TCR beta CDR3 regions used RNA as the template. Primed by the HTBI set, a first-round RT-PCR was run on the TCR CDR3. TCRdb ran MiXCR on the multiplex PCR reads and lists one entry per CDR3 protein. The sample includes 200,000 or so distinct CDR3 sequences, 17% of them seen just once. Sequenced material: blood. The origin of the receptors is a woman between 50 and 59 years old with Graves' hyperthyroidism.

In its sample, this clonotype was seen a few times. The CDR3 loop is CSATDEGGTQYF. CDR3 bases: TGCAGTGCCACGGACGAAGGAGGTACGCAGTATTTT. This rearrangement joins TRBV20-1 to TRBJ2-3, with TRBD2 as a possible D gene (5 bases). Trimming took off 6 bases at V and 8 bases at J, with 15 bases between the two ends. Germline V lookup: CDR1 DFQATT, CDR2 SNEGSKA (reference sequence). This CDR3 has 12 amino acids.

This clonotype was seen repeatedly, ten times or more. The rearrangement links TRBV29-1 to TRBJ1-1; TRBD1 matches 9 bases. Germline lookup yields CDR1 SQVTM and CDR2 ANQGSEA. The CDR3 covers 16 residues. Unmatched junction bases numbered 12, after V lost 2 bases and J lost 5 bases. For the CDR3, the DNA is TGCAGCGTTGAACCGGTGGGGACAGGGCTACAGACTGAAGCTTTCTTT. It encodes CSVEPVGTGLQTEAFF.

The table lists this clonotype with many counts. In DNA, the CDR3 is TGTGCCAGCAGTACCTACACAATGAACACTGAAGCTTTCTTT. Its protein is CASSTYTMNTEAFF. The V gene is TRBV28, the J gene TRBJ1-1; D remains ambiguous. Germline values: CDR1 MDHEN, CDR2 SYDVKM. The CDR3 has 14 amino acids. Trimming pared 5 bases from V and 0 bases from J, leaving 10 bases between.

There are a few counts of this clonotype. One junction end does not reproduce the germline sequence, and a read error may be involved. The chain recombines TRBV5-1 with TRBJ2-3; D remains ambiguous. The CDR3 is 12 amino acids. CDR1 and CDR2 (germline): SGHRS, YFSETQ. The CDR3, as DNA: TGCGCCAGCAGCTTATTCACAGATGCGCAGTATTTT. Amino acid sequence: CASSLFTDAQYF.

This clonotype was recorded at least ten times. The CDR3, as DNA: TGTGCCTGGAGACCCCAGATACTCAATGAAAAACTGTTTTTT. The encoded protein is CAWRPQILNEKLFF. This chain links TRBV30 with TRBJ1-4, with D unclear. CDR1 and CDR2 from the germline V gene are GTSNPN and SVGIG (reference sequence). With 3 bases removed from V and 5 bases from J, the gap between germline ends came to 13 bases. The CDR3 length is 14 residues.

Regarding this clonotype: One junction end disagrees with the germline gene, perhaps due to a read error. The rearrangement links TRBV7-9 to TRBJ1-5, with a weak D call TRBD1 (5 bases). In germline, CDR1 is SEHNR, CDR2 FQNEAQ (reference sequence). The CDR3 is 14 amino acids. The CDR3 DNA sequence: TGTGCCAGCAGCCGACAGAATAGCAATCGGCCCCAGCATTTT. As protein: CASSRQNSNRPQHF. Supplemented by reference TRBV7-9 and TRBJ1-5, the full variable domain reads DTGVSQNPRHKITKRGQNVTFRCDPISEHNRLYWYRQTLGQGPEFLTYFQNEAQLEKSRLLSDRFSAERPKGSFSTLEIQRTEQGDSAMYLCASSRQNSNRPQHFGDGTRLSIL.

The V call is TRBV3-1, the J call TRBJ2-1; 10 bases are a match to TRBD2. This CDR3 spans 16 amino acids. Germline V gene lookup returns CDR1 LGHDT and CDR2 YNNKEL (reference sequence). Trimming removed 7 bases from V and 0 bases from J; junction bases left unmatched: 6. CDR3 nucleotide sequence: TGTGCCAGCACCTCACTAGCGGGGAGCTCCTACAATGAGCAGTTCTTC. Protein: CASTSLAGSSYNEQFF.

This clonotype was counted at least ten times. The rearrangement uses TRBV6-1 and TRBJ1-1; TRBD1 matches 7 bases. This CDR3 is 13 amino acids long. Germline V gene lookup returns CDR1 MNHNS and CDR2 SASEGT. V shed 7 bases and J 9 bases; nucleotides not matched to a gene: 11. The CDR3 sequence: CASTTQRDSKAFF. The CDR3 DNA reads as TGTGCCAGCACTACACAACGGGACAGTAAAGCTTTCTTT.